The 23 T cell receptor beta chains in this list originate from one sample, sequenced in a study of blood T cells in healthy people across ages. Primed by a sample-barcoded 5' primer and a J-beta primer mix, a second PCR proceeded for roughly 7 to 12 cycles. A single record per CDR3 protein comes from TCRdb applying MiXCR to the 5' RACE reads. This sample yields roughly 560,000 distinct CDR3 sequences, of which more than 20% are seen a single time; around 10% belongs to the top ten. A further study also used this sample, focusing on T cells of mothers and their children.

The source material was blood. The receptors stem from a boy under 18 in good health.

This sequence joins TRBV13 and TRBJ2-5, with 8 bases that match TRBD2. V gave up 5 bases and J gave up 3 bases; unmatched junction bases: 8. Germline values: CDR1 PRHDT, CDR2 FYEKMQ (reference sequence). The length of the CDR3 is 15 residues. The chain's CDR3 is CASSAWTSRKETQYF. The CDR3 bases are TGTGCCAGCAGCGCGTGGACTAGCAGAAAAGAGACCCAGTACTTC.

The chain links TRBV20-1 to TRBJ2-7; D not certain. Trimming shortened V by 5 bases and J by 0 bases, and 14 bases separated the two germline ends. The CDR3 is 14 residues long. CDR1 is DFQATT and CDR2 is SNEGSKA in the germline V gene (reference sequence). The CDR3 spells CSAPACASSYEQYF. CDR3 coding DNA: TGCAGTGCTCCAGCTTGCGCAAGCTCCTACGAGCAGTACTTC.

This clonotype was counted ten times or more. This chain joins TRBV4-2 and TRBJ2-5; D gene uncertain. Looked up from germline, CDR1 is LGHNA and CDR2 is YNFKEQ. There are 14 residues in the CDR3. V was cut by 1 base and J by 0 bases, with 6 bases left in between. The CDR3 region is CASSQVPDQETQYF. The CDR3 DNA follows: TGTGCCAGCAGCCAAGTGCCAGACCAAGAGACCCAGTACTTC.

This clonotype was recorded a few times. V is TRBV29-1 and J is TRBJ1-3, with 8 positions matching TRBD1. The CDR3 is 17 residues long. Germline values: CDR1 SQVTM, CDR2 ANQGSEA. V was clipped by 4 bases and J by 0 bases; unmatched bases: 11. The CDR3 spells CSVGGLTGDLSGNTIYF. The CDR3 DNA follows: TGCAGCGTTGGGGGCCTGACAGGGGACCTCTCTGGAAACACCATATATTTT. The full variable domain, in which reference TRBV29-1 and TRBJ1-3 provide the parts outside the CDR3, is SAVISQKPSRDICQRGTSLTIQCQVDSQVTMMFWYRQQPGQSLTLIATANQGSEATYESGFVIDKFPISRPNLTFSTLTVSNMSPEDSSIYLCSVGGLTGDLSGNTIYFGEGSWLTVV.

V and J are TRBV28 and TRBJ2-3, with TRBD2 identical over 9 bases. J lost 1 base, V lost 5 bases, and 7 bases had no gene match. Germline assignment: CDR1 MDHEN and CDR2 SYDVKM. The CDR3 sequence is 16 residues long. The CDR3, as DNA: TGTGCCAGCAGTGGGTGGTTAGCGGGAGGCACAGATACGCAGTATTTT. Translation gives CASSGWLAGGTDTQYF.

V usage is TRBV19 and J usage is TRBJ2-2, with D perhaps TRBD1 (5 bases). Germline-derived CDR1 and CDR2 are LNHDA and SQIVND (reference sequence). The CDR3 sequence is 13 residues long. CDR3 nucleotides: TGTGCGACCAGGGTTGCGAACACCGGGGAGCTGTTTTTT. This gives the protein CATRVANTGELFF.

This clonotype was seen a handful of times. This sequence joins TRBV7-8 and TRBJ1-2; D is unresolved. This CDR3 spans 13 amino acids. Trimming left V 0 bases short and J 6 bases short, with 8 bases between. Germline V CDR1 and CDR2: SGHVS, FQNEAQ. The CDR3 nucleotides read TGTGCCAGCAGCTTAGCTCCGGGAGATGGCTACACCTTC. Translating it yields CASSLAPGDGYTF.

This clonotype was recorded once. V and J are TRBV7-2 and TRBJ2-3; D assignment may be TRBD1 or TRBD2 (5 bases each). CDR1 is SGHTA and CDR2 is FQGNSA in the germline V gene. Trimming removed 2 bases at V and 4 bases at J, with 16 bases between. This CDR3 is 16 amino acids long. The CDR3 spells CASSLNLVGAADTQYF. In DNA form, the CDR3 reads TGTGCCAGCAGCTTAAATCTTGTCGGGGCGGCAGATACGCAGTATTTT.

The rearrangement links TRBV25-1 to TRBJ1-1, with a weak D call TRBD1 (6 bases). This CDR3 contains 17 residues. V was clipped by 1 base and J by 0 bases, with 15 bases between them. Looked up from germline, CDR1 is MGHDK and CDR2 is SYGVNS. Written as DNA, the CDR3 is TGTGCCAGCAGTGAATCCCGCACCACAGGGATGAACACTGAAGCTTTCTTT. Its translation is CASSESRTTGMNTEAFF. Filled out from reference TRBV25-1 and TRBJ1-1, the complete variable domain reads EADIYQTPRYLVIGTGKKITLECSQTMGHDKMYWYQQDPGMELHLIHYSYGVNSTEKGDLSSESTVSRIRTEHFPLTLESARPSHTSQYLCASSESRTTGMNTEAFFGQGTRLTVV.

This rearrangement joins TRBV23-1 to TRBJ1-1; D is possibly TRBD1 (5 bases). TRBV23-1 is labeled an ORF, and its function is uncertain. The CDR3 spans 15 residues. Trimming took off 0 bases at V and 1 base at J, with 9 bases between the two ends. The CDR3 bases are TGCGCCAGCAGTCAATCGACAGCCACGAACACTGAAGCTTTCTTT. Its protein product is CASSQSTATNTEAFF.

In its sample, this clonotype was seen a few times. The CDR3 spells CASSPRDIYSPLHF. As DNA, the CDR3 is TGTGCCAGCAGCCCCCGGGACATATATTCACCCCTCCACTTT. The J gene is TRBJ1-6, the V gene TRBV12-3 or TRBV12-4; D is possibly TRBD1 (6 bases). The germline V and J ends were trimmed by 6 bases and 8 bases, with 14 bases remaining between them. The CDR3 runs 14 residues.

V usage is TRBV11-1 and J usage is TRBJ1-1; 7 bases line up with TRBD1. CDR3 size: 21 residues. J gave up 1 base and V 5 bases, and 25 bases lay outside the gene matches. CDR1 and CDR2 from the germline V gene are SGHAT and FQDESV (reference sequence). The CDR3 nucleotides are TGTGCCAGCAGCGCTTATGGCTTATCCCCGGTATGGGGGACAGCGAACACTGAAGCTTTCTTT. Translated: CASSAYGLSPVWGTANTEAFF.

The table lists this clonotype with a few counts. The chain couples TRBV7-9 to TRBJ2-5; D is uncertain. V gave up 5 bases and J gave up 9 bases, with 16 bases separating them. In germline, CDR1 is SEHNR, CDR2 FQNEAQ (reference sequence). The CDR3 spans 13 residues. CDR3 in amino acids: CASSPDGARPQYF. Written as DNA, the CDR3 is TGTGCCAGCAGCCCGGACGGCGCCAGGCCCCAGTACTTC.

This clonotype was counted only a few times. The chain couples TRBV18 to TRBJ2-7, with D perhaps being TRBD1 or TRBD2 (5 bases each). Per germline, CDR1 KGHSH and CDR2 LQKENI. The CDR3 is 14 residues long. V was cut by 6 bases and J by 3 bases, with 15 bases left in between. The CDR3 DNA sequence: TGTGCCAGCTCTACCGGGACGCTAATCTACGAGCAGTACTTC. As protein: CASSTGTLIYEQYF.

In regard to this clonotype: One junction end does not reproduce the germline sequence, and a read error may be involved. This chain uses TRBV19 with TRBJ2-1, with TRBD2 matching 8 bases. The CDR3 has 14 amino acids. Per the germline V gene, CDR1 is LNHDA and CDR2 is SQIVND (reference sequence). The CDR3 sequence: CGSALTSDGNEQFF. The CDR3 DNA reads TGTGGCAGTGCCCTGACTAGCGACGGCAATGAGCAGTTCTTC.

The chain is built from TRBV3-1 and TRBJ1-4; possibly TRBD1 for D (6 bases). Trimming shortened V by 4 bases and J by 3 bases, and 12 bases separated the two germline ends. The CDR3 loop spans 15 amino acids. Germline values: CDR1 LGHDT, CDR2 YNNKEL (reference sequence). The CDR3 DNA is TGTGCCAGCAGCCCCTCACAGGGCCCTAATGAAAAACTGTTTTTT. Protein sequence: CASSPSQGPNEKLFF.

This clonotype was seen a few times. J is TRBJ2-7 and V is TRBV4-1; the match to TRBD1 covers 10 bases. With V trimmed by 3 bases and J by 7 bases, 9 bases remained unmatched. This CDR3 comprises 15 residues. Germline CDR1 reads MGHRA; CDR2 reads YSYEKL. The CDR3 here is CASSQADRGSLEQYF. The CDR3 DNA is TGCGCCAGCAGCCAGGCGGACAGGGGGAGCCTGGAGCAGTACTTC.

V and J are TRBV6-6 and TRBJ2-5; D is possibly TRBD2 (5 bases). The V and J ends lost 4 bases and 11 bases respectively, with 11 bases between them. The CDR3 consists of 11 residues. Per the germline V gene, CDR1 is MNHNY and CDR2 is SVGAGI (reference sequence). Written as DNA, the CDR3 is TGTGCCAGCAGTTGGCCTGGGGAGCAGTACTTC. Translation: CASSWPGEQYF.

The chain is built from TRBV12-3 or TRBV12-4 and TRBJ2-1; 9 nucleotides agree with TRBD1. The trim removed 5 bases at V and 8 bases at J, leaving 13 bases unmatched. The CDR3 sequence is 16 residues long. The CDR3 DNA reads TGTGCCAGCAGTGGGCTACCGGGACAGGGTGGATATGAGCAGTTCTTC. This codes for CASSGLPGQGGYEQFF.

V and J are TRBV6-2 or TRBV6-3 and TRBJ2-7; D is perhaps TRBD2 (5 bases). This CDR3 contains 14 residues. Trimming left V 6 bases short and J 11 bases short, with 23 bases between. Germline CDR1 and CDR2: MNHEY and SVGEGT. DNA of the CDR3: TGTGCCAGCAGCTCCGGACTGTCAGCCTACGAAGAGTACTTC. This encodes CASSSGLSAYEEYF.

This chain connects TRBV9 to TRBJ2-1, with D hard to call. This CDR3 spans 14 amino acids. Trimming cost V 0 bases and J 3 bases, with 7 bases left between them. Germline CDR1 SGDLS, CDR2 YYNGEE. This chain's CDR3 is CASSVDLNYNEQFF. As DNA, the CDR3 is TGTGCCAGCAGCGTAGATCTAAACTACAATGAGCAGTTCTTC.

This clonotype was recorded a few times. V usage is TRBV28 and J usage is TRBJ1-1, with a tentative D call TRBD1 (5 bases). Deletions cut 5 bases from V and 6 bases from J, with 10 bases between. The CDR3 is made up of 12 amino acids. Germline CDR1 and CDR2: MDHEN and SYDVKM. Here the CDR3 reads CASSQQGAEAFF. The CDR3 bases are TGTGCCAGCAGTCAGCAGGGCGCTGAAGCTTTCTTT.

J is TRBJ2-1 and V is TRBV7-9; perhaps TRBD2 as D (6 bases). The germline V gene has CDR1 SEHNR and CDR2 FQNEAQ (reference sequence). Trimming shortened V by 5 bases and J by 3 bases, and 20 bases separated the two germline ends. There are 17 residues in the CDR3. In DNA form, the CDR3 reads TGTGCCAGCAGCGGCTCGGAGGAGGGGCCCCTCTACAATGAGCAGTTCTTC. It encodes CASSGSEEGPLYNEQFF.